This TCR beta chain is from a study of beta chain features in type 1 diabetes. Study results and caveats: Although PCR might favor shorter templates, it would do so equally in patients and controls. HLA effects on TCRB rearrangement stayed unresolved here.

This clone was observed a few times. Its specificity is not known. Other nucleotide sequences from this sample produce the same CDR3. Central memory, naive, regulatory and stem cell-like memory CD4+ cells were sorted by CD45RO/CCR7/CD25/CD127/CD95/CD27. The germline gives CDR1 SGHTA, CDR2 FQGNSA. After removal of 3 bases from V and 5 bases from J, the junction contained 4 bases not matched to a gene. The length of the CDR3 is 14 residues. Reverse transcription of all isolated RNA meant that expressed TCRB transcripts were sequenced. An average of around 3.4 million reads was obtained for naive, central memory and regulatory T cell samples. Method: immunoSEQ multiplex PCR; TCRdb's copy keeps in-frame clones and lacks some. The sample has around 450,000 clones; about an eighth are singletons.

The clonotype was recovered from a woman between 18 and 30 years old in good health. The J gene is TRBJ2-5, the V gene TRBV7-2; 9 nucleotides agree with TRBD1. The sequencing sample was made of naive CD4+ T cells from blood. CDR3: CASSLDRGRETQYF. The CDR3 DNA reads TGTGCCAGCAGCTTGGACAGGGGAAGGGAGACCCAGTACTTC. Full variable domain (outside the CDR3, taken from reference TRBV7-2 and TRBJ2-5): GAGVSQSPSNKVTEKGKDVELRCDPISGHTALYWYRQSLGQGLEFLIYFQGNSAPDKSGLPSDRFSAERTGGSVSTLTIQRTQQEDSAVYLCASSLDRGRETQYFGPGTRLLVL.